The 8 T cell receptor beta chains in this list originate from one sample, sequenced in a study of blood T cell repertoires in COVID-19. The repertoire was sequenced with immunoSEQ multiplex PCR; TCRdb's copy has only in-frame clones and lacks some. The data contain some 89,000 clones, more than 65% of them seen just once; the ten biggest clones take up about 4.3%. Material for sequencing was peripheral blood. These receptors were taken from a man aged 55 to 70 with acute or convalescent COVID-19.

The chain couples TRBV5-1 to TRBJ2-1; 10 nucleotides align to TRBD2. V lost 0 bases, J lost 8 bases, and 8 bases stayed unmatched. CDR1 and CDR2 (germline): SGHRS, YFSETQ. The CDR3 has 16 amino acids. The CDR3 sequence: CASSLVLAGVVDEQFF. Written as DNA, the CDR3 is TGCGCCAGCAGCTTGGTGCTAGCGGGAGTGGTTGATGAGCAGTTCTTC.

CDR3 in amino acids: CASSYGDRPMNTEAFF. The CDR3 DNA sequence: TGTGCCAGCAGTTACGGGGACAGACCCATGAACACTGAAGCTTTCTTT. The chain is built from TRBV6-5 and TRBJ1-1; 7 bases agree with TRBD1. J lost 0 bases, V lost 2 bases, and 6 bases had no gene match. The CDR3 covers 16 residues. Germline CDR1 MNHEY, CDR2 SVGAGI.

The gene calls are TRBV7-9 and TRBJ2-1; possibly TRBD2 for D (5 bases). The CDR3 loop spans 14 amino acids. Germline-derived CDR1 and CDR2 are SEHNR and FQNEAQ (reference sequence). V dropped 5 bases and J dropped 6 bases, with 14 bases sitting between them. CDR3 residues: CASSPGGAGNEQFF. The CDR3 coding sequence is TGTGCCAGCAGCCCCGGAGGAGCTGGCAATGAGCAGTTCTTC.

Remarks on this clone: Other DNA sequences within the sample encode an identical CDR3. The V and J genes are TRBV30 and TRBJ1-1; D possibly corresponds to TRBD1 (5 bases). V lost 0 bases and J 0 bases, leaving 8 bases between the germline ends. The CDR3 is made up of 14 amino acids. CDR1 GTSNPN and CDR2 SVGIG come from the germline V gene (reference sequence). The CDR3 DNA reads TGTGCCTGGAGTGTATCGGGGGTGAACACTGAAGCTTTCTTT. It encodes CAWSVSGVNTEAFF.

The chain couples TRBV5-1 to TRBJ2-7, with D possibly matching TRBD1 (6 bases). Trimming took 4 bases from V and 3 from J, leaving 14 bases between them. There are 14 residues in the CDR3. The germline V gene encodes CDR1 SGHRS and CDR2 YFSETQ. CDR3: CASSGAGVGYEQYF. CDR3 DNA: TGCGCCAGCAGCGGCGCAGGGGTGGGCTACGAGCAGTACTTC.

The chain couples TRBV20-1 to TRBJ1-2, with 7 bases that match TRBD1. V dropped 3 bases and J dropped 5; count of bases not matched to a gene: 3. The CDR3 has 12 residues. CDR1 and CDR2 from the germline V gene are DFQATT and SNEGSKA (reference sequence). The DNA of the CDR3 is TGCAGTGCTAGTAACAGGGGTTATGGCTACACCTTC. Its protein product is CSASNRGYGYTF.

The rearrangement joins TRBV15 to TRBJ2-1; 8 bases line up with TRBD1. Germline assignment: CDR1 LNHNV and CDR2 YYDKDF (reference sequence). The CDR3 is 15 amino acids. With 3 bases clipped from V and 7 bases from J, the junction kept 8 bases outside the gene matches. The chain's CDR3 is CATSSPRQGLNEQFF. The DNA of the CDR3 is TGTGCCACCAGCAGTCCGCGACAGGGGTTGAATGAGCAGTTCTTC. The full variable domain, in which reference TRBV15 and TRBJ2-1 provide the parts outside the CDR3, is DAMVIQNPRYQVTQFGKPVTLSCSQTLNHNVMYWYQQKSSQAPKLLFHYYDKDFNNEADTPDNFQSRRPNTSFCFLDIRSPGLGDTAMYLCATSSPRQGLNEQFFGPGTRLTVL.

This clone was seen just once. V is TRBV6-5 and J is TRBJ2-7; possible D gene TRBD1, 6 bases. Between the trimmed V and J ends, which lost 5 bases and 3 bases, there was a span of 17 bases. CDR1 MNHEY and CDR2 SVGAGI come from the germline V gene. This CDR3 has 15 amino acids. The CDR3 DNA sequence: TGTGCCAGCAGTCCTTACGACAGGCTGAGCTACGAGCAGTACTTC. Translating it yields CASSPYDRLSYEQYF.